These 18 T cell receptor beta chains share one sample of origin, sequenced in a study of shared clonotypes between healthy human individuals (dated by TCRdb to 2019 to 2021). Preparation of the library involved the immunoSEQ multiplex PCR assay. TCRdb mirrors the immuneACCESS table, restricted to in-frame sequences. Some clones are absent from its copies; in checked studies, under half trace to an unresolved V gene, and the reason for the others is unknown. The sample table contains 550,000 to 850,000 clones; only one count was recorded for over 55% of them. The ten largest clones represent around 1.8% of the sample. The sample taken for sequencing was memory CD4+ T cells sorted from blood. This sample's cell subset or site label indicates: CD45RA-negative fraction. The source is a woman aged 25 to 39 in good health.

Note on this clone: One end of the junction is discordant with germline, which a read error may explain. The V call is TRBV14, the J call TRBJ1-3, with D unclear. Looked up from germline, CDR1 is SGHDN and CDR2 is FVKESK. The CDR3 is 16 amino acids. CDR3 sequence (DNA): TGTGCCAGCAGTCAAGACCCGCGGCACTCTGGAAACACCATATATTTT. Encoded protein: CASSQDPRHSGNTIYF.

The chain recombines TRBV7-2 with TRBJ1-5; 12 positions match TRBD1. Trimming cost V 5 bases and J 8 bases; bases outside gene matches: 4. Germline CDR1 and CDR2: SGHTA and FQGNSA. This CDR3 is built from 14 residues. The CDR3 here is CASSPGQGAEPQHF. The CDR3 DNA reads as TGTGCCAGCAGCCCGGGACAGGGGGCTGAGCCCCAGCATTTT.

The table lists this clone with a few counts. The CDR3 here is CASSLAVSTRQYF. CDR3 in DNA: TGTGCCAGCAGCTTAGCGGTGTCGACCCGGCAGTACTTC. The rearrangement uses TRBV7-3 and TRBJ2-7; D not certain. CDR3 length: 13 residues. Between the trimmed V and J ends, which lost 2 bases and 9 bases, there was a span of 14 bases. Germline CDR1 and CDR2: SGHTA and FQGTGA.

This clone was recorded a few times. V gene TRBV25-1 combines with J gene TRBJ2-1; 9 nucleotides line up with TRBD2. The CDR3 covers 14 residues. Trimming removed 8 bases from V and 5 bases from J; junction bases left unmatched: 7. Germline V gives CDR1 MGHDK, CDR2 SYGVNS. CDR3 protein: CASGTSGWHNEQFF. The DNA for the CDR3 is TGTGCCAGCGGAACTAGCGGGTGGCACAATGAGCAGTTCTTC.

The chain uses TRBV2 and TRBJ2-7; D is tentatively TRBD1 or TRBD2 (6 bases each). The germline V and J ends were trimmed by 7 bases and 3 bases, with 19 bases remaining between them. Per germline, CDR1 SNHLY and CDR2 FYNNEI. There are 15 residues in the CDR3. The CDR3 protein is CASNQGGRGNYEQYF. The CDR3 DNA sequence: TGTGCCAGCAACCAAGGGGGGAGAGGGAACTACGAGCAGTACTTC. The whole variable domain, filled in from reference TRBV2 and TRBJ2-7, reads EPEVTQTPSHQVTQMGQEVILRCVPISNHLYFYWYRQILGQKVEFLVSFYNNEISEKSEIFDDQFSVERPDGSNFTLKIRSTKLEDSAMYFCASNQGGRGNYEQYFGPGTRLTVT.

J is TRBJ2-1 and V is TRBV5-6; D unresolved. The germline V gene encodes CDR1 SGHDT and CDR2 YYEEEE. With 2 bases removed from V and 10 bases from J, the gap between germline ends came to 7 bases. The CDR3 consists of 11 residues. This chain's CDR3 is CASSFSREQFF. DNA for the CDR3: TGTGCCAGCAGCTTTTCCAGGGAGCAGTTCTTC.

The J gene is TRBJ2-3, the V gene TRBV10-2, with D unresolved. The germline CDR1 and CDR2 sequences are WSHSY and SAAADI. The CDR3 sequence is 13 residues long. The V gene lost 6 bases and the J gene lost 2 bases, with 9 bases spanning the gap. The CDR3 DNA sequence: TGCGCCAGCAGGGACGCTTACACAGATACGCAGTATTTT. Encoded protein: CASRDAYTDTQYF.

J is TRBJ2-3 and V is TRBV9; perhaps TRBD1 as D (6 bases). Germline values: CDR1 SGDLS, CDR2 YYNGEE. The CDR3 spans 13 residues. V was shortened by 3 bases and J by 2 bases, with 7 bases between the two germline ends. DNA of the CDR3: TGTGCCAGCAGCGCGGGACACACAGATACGCAGTATTTT. Amino acids: CASSAGHTDTQYF.

V gene TRBV19 combines with J gene TRBJ2-5, with a weak D call TRBD1 (7 bases). V dropped 6 bases and J dropped 5 bases, with 19 bases sitting between them. The CDR3 contains 15 residues. Per germline, CDR1 LNHDA and CDR2 SQIVND (reference sequence). In DNA, the CDR3 is TGTGCCAGTAGGCGGTCCCGGGCAGGGGGGGAGACCCAGTACTTC. It encodes CASRRSRAGGETQYF. The full variable domain, with the rest looked up from reference TRBV19 and TRBJ2-5, is DGGITQSPKYLFRKEGQNVTLSCEQNLNHDAMYWYRQDPGQGLRLIYYSQIVNDFQKGDIAEGYSVSREKKESFPLTVTSAQKNPTAFYLCASRRSRAGGETQYFGPGTRLLVL.

V gene TRBV12-1 combines with J gene TRBJ2-2; TRBD1 is taken as the D call from the table, unchecked against the DNA. TRBV12-1 is flagged as a pseudogene. The CDR3 runs 16 residues. CDR3 region: CASSIDNRVNTGELFF. CDR3 in DNA: TGTGCCAGCAGTATAGATAACAGGGTGAACACCGGGGAGCTGTTTTTT.

The chain is built from TRBV6-1 and TRBJ1-2; 9 nucleotides align to TRBD1. The CDR3 loop spans 16 amino acids. Looked up from germline, CDR1 is MNHNS and CDR2 is SASEGT. Trimming removed 2 bases from V and 4 bases from J; junction bases left unmatched: 8. The CDR3 protein is CASSEPGQGTVYGYTF. The CDR3 nucleotides read TGTGCCAGCAGTGAACCGGGACAGGGAACTGTCTATGGCTACACCTTC.

The gene calls are TRBV28 and TRBJ1-5, with 7 positions matching TRBD1. V shed 4 bases, J shed 6 bases, and the junction held 9 bases outside the gene matches. From germline, CDR1 is MDHEN and CDR2 SYDVKM. This CDR3 contains 15 residues. The DNA for the CDR3 is TGTGCCAGCAGTTCCCCCGACAGGGAGAGTCAGCCCCAGCATTTT. It encodes CASSSPDRESQPQHF.

A note on this clone: Different DNA sequences within this sample yield the same CDR3. The J gene is TRBJ2-7, the V gene TRBV18; D perhaps matches TRBD1 (6 bases). CDR1 and CDR2 (germline): KGHSH, LQKENI. V was cut by 5 bases and J by 1 base, with 15 bases left in between. The CDR3 contains 15 residues. CDR3 DNA: TGTGCCAGCTCATCAAAGACAGGAGTATCCTACGAGCAGTACTTC. Its protein is CASSSKTGVSYEQYF. The variable domain in full, with the rest retrieved from reference TRBV18 and TRBJ2-7, is NAGVMQNPRHLVRRRGQEARLRCSPMKGHSHVYWYRQLPEEGLKFMVYLQKENIIDESGMPKERFSAEFPKEGPSILRIQQVVRGDSAAYFCASSSKTGVSYEQYFGPGTRLTVT.

The rearrangement uses TRBV5-1 and TRBJ1-1, with unresolved D. V was cut by 2 bases and J by 1 base, with 9 bases left in between. The germline CDR1 and CDR2 sequences are SGHRS and YFSETQ. This CDR3 contains 14 residues. Written as DNA, the CDR3 is TGCGCCAGCAGCTTAGAGTATGGGAACACTGAAGCTTTCTTT. It yields the protein CASSLEYGNTEAFF.

This clone has only one observation. The rearrangement uses TRBV7-9 and TRBJ1-2; 8 positions agree with TRBD1. The CDR3 spans 13 residues. V dropped 8 bases and J dropped 7; count of bases not matched to a gene: 9. Germline V gene data show CDR1 as SEHNR and CDR2 as FQNEAQ (reference sequence). DNA for the CDR3: TGTGCCAGCGCGGAGGCAGGGGGCTCTGGCTACACCTTC. Translated, it gives CASAEAGGSGYTF.

The CDR3 region is CASSPTFDTEQFF. CDR3 in DNA: TGTGCCAGCTCACCAACGTTCGACACTGAGCAGTTCTTC. This rearrangement joins TRBV18 to TRBJ2-1; D uncertain. The CDR3 consists of 13 residues. Germline V CDR1 and CDR2: KGHSH, LQKENI. V was cut by 2 bases and J by 9 bases, with 11 bases left in between.

This clone was counted only a few times. V is TRBV6-1 and J is TRBJ1-1; D gene uncertain. The CDR3 covers 10 residues. Between the trimmed V and J ends, which lost 6 bases and 10 bases, there was a span of 9 bases. Germline CDR1 and CDR2: MNHNS and SASEGT. CDR3 region: CASRYIRAFF. Written as DNA, the CDR3 is TGTGCCAGCAGGTATATAAGAGCTTTCTTT.

The CDR3 region is CASSLDPKGRETQYF. The CDR3 DNA sequence: TGTGCCAGCAGCTTAGATCCGAAGGGCCGGGAGACCCAGTACTTC. The V call is TRBV11-2, the J call TRBJ2-5; D unclear. Between the trimmed V and J ends, which lost 0 bases and 5 bases, there was a span of 13 bases. CDR1 and CDR2 (germline): SGHAT, FQNNGV. This CDR3 is 15 amino acids long.